The TCR beta chain described here comes from a study of cytomegalovirus exposure and HLA in healthy donors. Study findings and constraints: The authors excluded some V segments, including TRBV6-2 and TRBV6-3, as indistinguishable.

Despite likely unrecorded immune exposures, the donors were nominally healthy at the time of sampling. PCR used 60 Vbeta primers and 13 Jbeta primers. Original methodology: An analysis performed later counted about 80 million unique TCR beta chains (around 10 million of them shared). Assay used: immunoSEQ multiplex PCR; TCRdb lists only in-frame clones, some missing. For V, J and clone size, that table is used; D and trimming come from the DNA. The data contain about 200,000 clones, 65% to 80% of them seen just once; the ten biggest clones take up about 1.7%. This CDR3 spans 12 amino acids. Germline CDR1 reads SGDLS; CDR2 reads YYNGEE. Trimming removed 2 bases from V and 10 bases from J; junction bases left unmatched: 2. This clone was counted a few times. Its antigen is not identified.

Sequenced material: PBMCs. V and J are TRBV9 and TRBJ2-1, with 8 bases that match TRBD2. The source is a man in his fifties or sixties in good health and CMV-seronegative. CDR3 sequence: CASSVTSGEQFF. CDR3 nucleotides: TGTGCCAGCAGCGTTACTAGCGGCGAGCAGTTCTTC.